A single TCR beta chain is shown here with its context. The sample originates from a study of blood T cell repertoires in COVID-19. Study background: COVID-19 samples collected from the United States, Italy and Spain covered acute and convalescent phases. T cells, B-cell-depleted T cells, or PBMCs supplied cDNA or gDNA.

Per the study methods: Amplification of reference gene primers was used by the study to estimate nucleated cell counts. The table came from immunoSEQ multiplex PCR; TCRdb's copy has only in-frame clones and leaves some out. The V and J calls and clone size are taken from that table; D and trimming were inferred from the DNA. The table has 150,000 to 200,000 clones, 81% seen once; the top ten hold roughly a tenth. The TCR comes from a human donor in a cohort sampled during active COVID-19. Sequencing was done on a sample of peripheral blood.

This CDR3 reads CASIPQVNTEAFF. As DNA, the CDR3 is TGTGCCAGCATTCCCCAGGTGAACACTGAAGCTTTCTTT. The chain employs TRBV12-3 or TRBV12-4 and TRBJ1-1; D uncertain. The ends were cut back, 7 bases at V and 0 bases at J, with 9 bases in the middle. The CDR3 spans 13 residues.